Presented here are 10 T cell receptor beta chains from one specimen sequenced in a study of T-cell memory formation after mild COVID-19. A single record per CDR3 protein comes from TCRdb applying MiXCR to the 5' RACE reads. The sample includes hundreds of thousands of distinct CDR3 sequences, 18% seen only once; the top ten take approximately 13%. The sample taken for sequencing was PBMCs or a T cell subset sorted from them (not recorded which). Receptor source: an adult woman who had mild COVID-19 (a few samples of this study predate the infection). Cell type and time point are not known.

This clonotype was found a few times. J is TRBJ2-7 and V is TRBV5-1; D is possibly TRBD2 (6 bases). V was cut by 4 bases and J by 4 bases, with 15 bases left in between. CDR3 length: 14 amino acids. CDR1 and CDR2 (germline): SGHRS, YFSETQ. The CDR3 is CASSDGSHSYEQYF. The CDR3, as DNA: TGCGCCAGCAGCGACGGGAGTCATTCTTACGAGCAGTACTTC.

The chain uses TRBV11-2 and TRBJ2-3, with D perhaps TRBD1 or TRBD2 (5 bases each). Germline loops: CDR1 SGHAT, CDR2 FQNNGV. The CDR3 extends over 17 amino acids. Trimming shortened V by 2 bases and J by 1 base, and 16 bases separated the two germline ends. The CDR3 protein is CASSLSDGTSRTDTQYF. In DNA, the CDR3 is TGTGCCAGCAGCTTATCTGACGGGACCTCCCGCACAGATACGCAGTATTTT.

V is TRBV14 and J is TRBJ1-2; D possibly corresponds to TRBD1 (6 bases). This CDR3 is built from 13 residues. Germline CDR1 reads SGHDN; CDR2 reads FVKESK. Deletions cut 4 bases from V and 6 bases from J, with 12 bases between. Written as DNA, the CDR3 is TGTGCCAGCAGCCTACACAGGGCCGATGGCTACACCTTC. Amino acid sequence: CASSLHRADGYTF.

V is TRBV5-4 and J is TRBJ2-1; the D gene is possibly TRBD1 (6 bases). Germline V CDR1 and CDR2: SGHNT, YYREEE (reference sequence). This CDR3 is 13 amino acids long. Trimming removed 0 bases from V and 10 bases from J, with 11 bases in between. CDR3 in amino acids: CASSLVETGEQFF. CDR3 DNA: TGTGCCAGCAGCTTGGTAGAGACAGGAGAGCAGTTCTTC.

The gene calls are TRBV7-9 and TRBJ1-1; D not certain. Trimming took 0 bases from V and 5 from J, leaving 19 bases between them. Germline-derived CDR1 and CDR2 are SEHNR and FQNEAQ (reference sequence). The CDR3 length is 17 residues. The CDR3 region is CASSLAGRSRNGTEAFF. CDR3 nucleotides: TGTGCCAGCAGCTTAGCTGGTCGGTCGCGGAATGGGACTGAAGCTTTCTTT.

This clonotype has a count of ten or more. The chain combines TRBV20-1 with TRBJ2-3, with 8 bases that match TRBD1. V lost 5 bases and J lost 0; bases outside the gene matches: 4. Germline V lookup: CDR1 DFQATT, CDR2 SNEGSKA (reference sequence). The CDR3 totals 14 residues. The CDR3 reads CSASGTGSTDTQYF. The CDR3 bases are TGCAGTGCTTCCGGGACAGGAAGCACAGATACGCAGTATTTT.

The V gene is TRBV5-1, the J gene TRBJ2-3; D unclear. V was pared by 0 bases and J by 2 bases, with 7 bases between. The CDR3 has 14 amino acids. Germline assignment: CDR1 SGHRS and CDR2 YFSETQ. The CDR3 spells CASSLETNTDTQYF. The CDR3 coding sequence is TGCGCCAGCAGCTTGGAGACAAACACAGATACGCAGTATTTT.

This clonotype was counted many times. The chain is built from TRBV7-9 and TRBJ2-1, with 11 bases lining up with TRBD2. CDR1 is SEHNR, CDR2 FQNEAQ, per germline (reference sequence). V lost 5 bases and J lost 6; bases outside the gene matches: 12. The CDR3 consists of 17 residues. The chain's CDR3 is CASSPRLAGQLSNEQFF. The CDR3 DNA reads as TGTGCCAGCAGCCCCCGACTAGCGGGACAACTGAGCAATGAGCAGTTCTTC.

The gene calls are TRBV12-3 or TRBV12-4 and TRBJ2-7; D is uncertain. V was pared by 3 bases and J by 2 bases, with 14 bases between. The CDR3 has 15 residues. In nucleotides, the CDR3 is TGTGCCAGCAGTTTCCCTTTCCGGTGGACCTACGAGCAGTACTTC. Translating it yields CASSFPFRWTYEQYF.

This clonotype was counted a few times. The chain couples TRBV5-1 to TRBJ2-5; TRBD1 matches at 7 bases. V was pared by 6 bases and J by 5 bases, with 10 bases of the junction left unmatched. CDR1 and CDR2 from the germline V gene are SGHRS and YFSETQ. The CDR3 contains 14 residues. CDR3: CASTGVGGTETQYF. DNA for the CDR3: TGCGCCAGCACAGGGGTAGGGGGCACGGAGACCCAGTACTTC.